This T cell receptor (beta chain) is from a study of cytomegalovirus exposure and HLA in healthy donors. Findings and caveats of the study: It was in a later analysis that TCR association rates were seen to vary by HLA locus, highest for DRB1 and lowest for HLA-C. A classifier reportedly called cytomegalovirus status with high sensitivity and specificity. Sequencing likely generated an artifact that appeared as a cluster of highly shared sequence variants.

Both 60 Vbeta primers and 13 Jbeta primers went into the PCR. Here immunoSEQ multiplex PCR was the method, and the copy in TCRdb shows in-frame clones only, minus some. Among roughly 180,000 clones listed, 76% were seen once. As for this clone: The antigen remains undetermined.

The CDR3 is 15 amino acids. CDR1 is MGHRA, CDR2 YSYEKL, per germline. The TCR originated in a female donor in good health and CMV-seronegative. The specimen sequenced was PBMCs. The chain is built from TRBV4-1 and TRBJ2-5, with D perhaps matching TRBD2 (6 bases). The DNA end lines up better with TRBJ2-7; the J call may be wrong. CDR3 DNA: TGCGCCAGCAGCCAAGGGTTCGGGGGAGTCGACGAGCAGTACTTC. Amino acids: CASSQGFGGVDEQYF.